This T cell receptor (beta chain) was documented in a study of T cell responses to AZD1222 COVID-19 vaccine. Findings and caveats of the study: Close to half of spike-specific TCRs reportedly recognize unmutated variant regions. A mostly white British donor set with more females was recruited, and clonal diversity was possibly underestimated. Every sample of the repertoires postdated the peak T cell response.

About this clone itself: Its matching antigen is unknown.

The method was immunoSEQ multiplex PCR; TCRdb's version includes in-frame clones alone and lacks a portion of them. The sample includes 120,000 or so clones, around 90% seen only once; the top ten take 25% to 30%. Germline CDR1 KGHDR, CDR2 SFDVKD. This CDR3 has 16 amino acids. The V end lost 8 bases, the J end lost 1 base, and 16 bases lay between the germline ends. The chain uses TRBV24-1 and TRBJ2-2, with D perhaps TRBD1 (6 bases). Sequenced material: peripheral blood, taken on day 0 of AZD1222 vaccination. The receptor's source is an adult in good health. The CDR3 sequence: CATILPGHQNTGELFF. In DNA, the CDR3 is TGTGCCACCATCCTTCCGGGACACCAGAACACCGGGGAGCTGTTTTTT.